One TCR beta chain is described in this entry. This sample is drawn from a study of control samples from healthy donors and cancer patients. V lost 2 bases to trimming and J lost 4 bases, with 13 bases between them. The CDR3 covers 15 residues. Germline values: CDR1 MNHEY, CDR2 SVGAGI. Sequencing used immunoSEQ multiplex PCR; TCRdb keeps in-frame clones, though not all of them. The sample's table shows roughly 200,000 clones. The receptor was isolated from a woman aged 30 to 39 in good health. J is TRBJ2-3 and V is TRBV6-5; possible D gene TRBD1, 5 bases. Sequenced sample: blood. The CDR3 spells CASSYVGKGADTQYF. The CDR3, as DNA: TGTGCCAGCAGTTACGTCGGCAAAGGGGCAGATACGCAGTATTTT.